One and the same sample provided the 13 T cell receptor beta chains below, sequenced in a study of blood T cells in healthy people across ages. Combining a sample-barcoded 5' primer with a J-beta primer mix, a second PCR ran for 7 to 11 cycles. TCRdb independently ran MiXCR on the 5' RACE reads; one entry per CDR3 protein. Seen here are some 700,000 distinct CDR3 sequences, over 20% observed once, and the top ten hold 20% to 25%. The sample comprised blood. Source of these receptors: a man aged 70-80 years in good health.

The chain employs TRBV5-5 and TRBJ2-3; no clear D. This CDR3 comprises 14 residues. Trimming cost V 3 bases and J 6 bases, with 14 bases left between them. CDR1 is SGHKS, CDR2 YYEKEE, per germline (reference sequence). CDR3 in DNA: TGTGCCAGCAGCTCTGGCCCTTTTTTGGATACGCAGTATTTT. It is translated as CASSSGPFLDTQYF.

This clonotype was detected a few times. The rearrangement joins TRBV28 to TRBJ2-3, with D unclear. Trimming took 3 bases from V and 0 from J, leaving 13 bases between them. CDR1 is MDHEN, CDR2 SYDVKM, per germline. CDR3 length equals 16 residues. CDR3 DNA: TGTGCCAGCAGTTTCCCGACCTACCCTAGCACAGATACGCAGTATTTT. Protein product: CASSFPTYPSTDTQYF.

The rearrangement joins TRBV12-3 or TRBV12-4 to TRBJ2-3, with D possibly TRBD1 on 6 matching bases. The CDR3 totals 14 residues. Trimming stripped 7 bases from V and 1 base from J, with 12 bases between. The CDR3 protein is CASIPGHRTDTQYF. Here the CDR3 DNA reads TGTGCCAGCATTCCGGGACACCGCACAGATACGCAGTATTTT.

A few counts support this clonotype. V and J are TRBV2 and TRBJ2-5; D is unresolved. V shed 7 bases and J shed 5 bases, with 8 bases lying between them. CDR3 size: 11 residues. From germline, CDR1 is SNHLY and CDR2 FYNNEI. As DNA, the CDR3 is TGTGCCAGCACCCCAAGGGAGACCCAGTACTTC. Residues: CASTPRETQYF.

The DNA for the CDR3 is TGTGCCAGCAGCTATTCAGGGACAACTAATGAAAAACTGTTTTTT. It specifies CASSYSGTTNEKLFF. The rearrangement links TRBV7-6 to TRBJ1-4; TRBD1 is a possible D gene (5 bases). The length of the CDR3 is 15 residues. The V end was cut by 4 bases, the J end by 0 bases, with 9 bases between. Germline assignment: CDR1 SGHVS and CDR2 FNYEAQ. The complete variable domain, with remaining parts taken from reference TRBV7-6 and TRBJ1-4, reads GAGVSQSPRYKVTKRGQDVALRCDPISGHVSLYWYRQALGQGPEFLTYFNYEAQQDKSGLPNDRFSAERPEGSISTLTIQRTEQRDSAMYRCASSYSGTTNEKLFFGSGTQLSVL.

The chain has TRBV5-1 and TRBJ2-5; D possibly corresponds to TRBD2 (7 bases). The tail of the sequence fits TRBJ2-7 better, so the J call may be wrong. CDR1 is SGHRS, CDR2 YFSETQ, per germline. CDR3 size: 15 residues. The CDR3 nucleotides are TGCGCCAGCAGCTCCCTTGGGGGGGCATTGGACGAGCAGTACTTC. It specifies CASSSLGGALDEQYF.

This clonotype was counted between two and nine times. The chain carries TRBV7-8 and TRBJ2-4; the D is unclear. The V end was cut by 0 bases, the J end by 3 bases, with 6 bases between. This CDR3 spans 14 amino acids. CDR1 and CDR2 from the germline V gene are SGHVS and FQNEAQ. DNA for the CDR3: TGTGCCAGCAGCTTAGCCCAGGTCAAAAACATTCAGTACTTC. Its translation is CASSLAQVKNIQYF.

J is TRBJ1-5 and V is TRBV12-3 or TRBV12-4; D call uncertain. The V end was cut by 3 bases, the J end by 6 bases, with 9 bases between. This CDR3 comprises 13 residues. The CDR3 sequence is CASSFSRIQPQHF. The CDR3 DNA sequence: TGTGCCAGCAGTTTCAGCCGGATTCAGCCCCAGCATTTT.

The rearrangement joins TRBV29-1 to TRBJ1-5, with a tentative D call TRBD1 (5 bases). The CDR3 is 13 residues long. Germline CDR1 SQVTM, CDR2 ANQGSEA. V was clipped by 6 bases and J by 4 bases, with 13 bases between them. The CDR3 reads CSVAPEGNQPQHF. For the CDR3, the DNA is TGCAGCGTAGCCCCGGAGGGGAATCAGCCCCAGCATTTT.

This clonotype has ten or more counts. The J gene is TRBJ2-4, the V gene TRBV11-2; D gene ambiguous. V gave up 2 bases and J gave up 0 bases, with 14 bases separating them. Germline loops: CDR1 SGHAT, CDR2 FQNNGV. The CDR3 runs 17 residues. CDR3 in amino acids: CASSLSRTNLAKNIQYF. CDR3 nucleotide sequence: TGTGCCAGCAGCTTATCACGTACAAATCTAGCCAAAAACATTCAGTACTTC. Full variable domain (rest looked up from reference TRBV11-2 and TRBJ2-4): EAGVAQSPRYKIIEKRQSVAFWCNPISGHATLYWYQQILGQGPKLLIQFQNNGVVDDSQLPKDRFSAERLKGVDSTLKIQPAKLEDSAVYLCASSLSRTNLAKNIQYFGAGTRLSVL.

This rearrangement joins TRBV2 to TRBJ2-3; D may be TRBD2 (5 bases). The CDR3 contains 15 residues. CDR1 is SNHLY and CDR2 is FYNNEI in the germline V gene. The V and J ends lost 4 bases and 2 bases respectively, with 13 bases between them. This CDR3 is CASSVERLDTDTQYF. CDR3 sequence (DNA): TGTGCCAGCAGTGTGGAGCGGCTGGACACAGATACGCAGTATTTT.

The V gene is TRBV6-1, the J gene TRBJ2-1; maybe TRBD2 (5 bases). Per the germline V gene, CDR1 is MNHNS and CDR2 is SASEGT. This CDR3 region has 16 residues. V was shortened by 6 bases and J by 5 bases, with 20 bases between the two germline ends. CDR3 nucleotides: TGTGCCAGCAGAACCCTGAGGGCGATAGAAAACAATGAGCAGTTCTTC. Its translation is CASRTLRAIENNEQFF.

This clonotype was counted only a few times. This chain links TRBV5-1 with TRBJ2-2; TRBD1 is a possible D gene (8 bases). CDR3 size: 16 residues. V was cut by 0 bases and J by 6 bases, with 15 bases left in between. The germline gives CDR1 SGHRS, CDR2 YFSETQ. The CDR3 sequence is CASSLEGQGGAGELFF. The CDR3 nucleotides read TGCGCCAGCAGCTTGGAAGGACAGGGAGGGGCCGGGGAGCTGTTTTTT.